This TCR beta chain was captured by sequencing in a study of blood T cell repertoires in COVID-19. Turning to the study itself: Samples taken during acute and convalescent COVID-19 were collected in the United States, Italy and Spain.

In the original analysis: The authors estimated nucleated cell counts from reference gene primer amplification. Data came from immunoSEQ multiplex PCR; TCRdb stores just in-frame clones and leaves some out. V and J calls and clone size follow that table, whereas D and trimming were derived from the DNA. The sample has approximately 52,000 clones; 86% are singletons. The sample consisted of peripheral blood. The origin of this receptor is a man in his 70s with acute or convalescent COVID-19.

DNA for the CDR3: TGTGCCAGCAGTCTTAGGGGCAGGGGGAACTATGGCTACACCTTC. Encoded protein: CASSLRGRGNYGYTF. The V call is TRBV6-5, the J call TRBJ1-2; TRBD1 agrees at 7 bases. In germline, CDR1 is MNHEY, CDR2 SVGAGI. The V and J ends lost 5 bases and 2 bases, in that order; junction bases with no gene match: 8. The CDR3 runs to 15 residues.